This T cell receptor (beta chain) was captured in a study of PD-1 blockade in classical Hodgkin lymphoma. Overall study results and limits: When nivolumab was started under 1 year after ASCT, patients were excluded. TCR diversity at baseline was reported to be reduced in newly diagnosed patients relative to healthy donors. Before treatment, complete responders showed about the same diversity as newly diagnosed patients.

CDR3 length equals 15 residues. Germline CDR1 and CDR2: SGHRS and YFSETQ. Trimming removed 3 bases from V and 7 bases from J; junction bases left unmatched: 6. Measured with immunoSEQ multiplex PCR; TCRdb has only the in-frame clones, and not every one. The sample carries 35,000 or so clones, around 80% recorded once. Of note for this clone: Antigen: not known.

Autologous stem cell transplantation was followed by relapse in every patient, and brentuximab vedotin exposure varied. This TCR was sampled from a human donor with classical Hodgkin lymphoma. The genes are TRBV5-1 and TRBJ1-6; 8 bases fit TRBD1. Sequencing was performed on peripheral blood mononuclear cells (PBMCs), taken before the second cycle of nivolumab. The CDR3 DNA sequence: TGCGCCAGCAGCTACTCCGGGACAGGCAATTCACCCCTCCACTTT. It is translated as CASSYSGTGNSPLHF. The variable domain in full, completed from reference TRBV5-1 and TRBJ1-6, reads KAGVTQTPRYLIKTRGQQVTLSCSPISGHRSVSWYQQTPGQGLQFLFEYFSETQRNKGNFPGRFSGRQFSNSRSEMNVSTLELGDSALYLCASSYSGTGNSPLHFGNGTRLTVT.